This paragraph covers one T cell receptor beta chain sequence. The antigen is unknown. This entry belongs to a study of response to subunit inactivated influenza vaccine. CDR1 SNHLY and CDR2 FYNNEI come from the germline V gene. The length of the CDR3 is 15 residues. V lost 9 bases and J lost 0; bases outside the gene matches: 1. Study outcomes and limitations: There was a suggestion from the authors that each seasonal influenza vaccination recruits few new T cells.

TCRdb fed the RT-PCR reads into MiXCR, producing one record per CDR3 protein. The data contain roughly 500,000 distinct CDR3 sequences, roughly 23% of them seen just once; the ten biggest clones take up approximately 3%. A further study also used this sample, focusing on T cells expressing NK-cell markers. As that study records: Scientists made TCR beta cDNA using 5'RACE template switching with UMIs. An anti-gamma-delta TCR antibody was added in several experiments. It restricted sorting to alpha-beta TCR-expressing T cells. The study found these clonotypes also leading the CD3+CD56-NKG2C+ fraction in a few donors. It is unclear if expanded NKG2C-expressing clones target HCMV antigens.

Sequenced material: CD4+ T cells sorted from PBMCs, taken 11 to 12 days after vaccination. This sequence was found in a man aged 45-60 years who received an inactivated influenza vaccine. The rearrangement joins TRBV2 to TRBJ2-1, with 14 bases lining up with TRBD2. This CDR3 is CARTSGRVSYNEQFF. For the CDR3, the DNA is TGTGCCAGGACTAGCGGGAGGGTCTCCTACAATGAGCAGTTCTTC.